Given below is one T cell receptor beta chain in context. The target of this receptor is not known. It has no much larger one-base neighbor in the sample; base qualities were not kept. TCRbeta CDR3 regions were amplified from genomic DNA using the immunoSEQ Assay, a bias-controlled multiplex PCR. The source study handled its data this way. The number of nucleated cells in each sample was estimated from the amplification of reference gene primers within the assay. To quantify the absolute abundance of each unique TCRbeta CDR3 rearrangement, sequence reads were collapsed and filtered. Productive Simpson clonality was computed per sample as the square root of Simpson's diversity index over productive rearrangements. TCRdb mirrors the immuneACCESS table, restricted to in-frame sequences. Some clones are absent from its copies; in checked studies, under half trace to an unresolved V gene, and the reason for the others is unknown. V and J calls plus clone size are reproduced from that table; the DNA served to infer D and trimming. Counted in this sample were around 170,000 clones; 88% of them appeared once. The ten most abundant clones make up roughly 25% of the sample.

The sample comes from a study of blood T cell repertoires in COVID-19 (dated by TCRdb to the early 2020s). Concerning the study at large: Collaborator samples came from the United States, Italy and Spain and covered acute and convalescent phases of COVID-19. The prospective study material was composed of cDNA or gDNA derived from T cells, B-cell-depleted T cells, or PBMCs. Subjects who had been exposed to COVID-19, were actively infected with it, or had recovered from it provided the deeply sampled blood TCRbeta repertoires that made up the dataset. The repertoires were released in a freely available public database meant as a resource for research on the immune response to SARS-CoV-2. The samples were drawn from the first 160 participants of the ongoing ImmuneRACE study and from 950 to 1,500 subjects provided by 6 global collaborators. Nearly every sample came with metadata listing a de-identified subject ID, COVID-19 status, age in years and sex. Where HLA class I and class II types were available, the types were taken from metadata supplied by the sample provider, not from assay-based typing. The investigation overall reported the following: The quantity of clinical and demographic metadata differed by source and by participant and was supplied without curation.

The CDR3 sequence holds 16 residues, the cysteine and phenylalanine included. Only the CDR3 part of the read is kept: 48 bases, read in frame from the first base. The germline V gene encodes CDR1 MNHEY and CDR2 SMNVEV (reference sequence). The junction carries 10 bases between V and J, which are trimmed by 2 bases and 0 bases respectively. Whole blood was collected in K2EDTA tubes by collaborating institutions according to the institutions' own protocols. Collaborator samples were shipped for TCRbeta analysis as frozen whole blood, isolated PBMCs, or DNA extracted from either sample type. The sample consisted of peripheral blood. This sequence originates from a man aged 60 to 69 with acute or convalescent COVID-19. Here the chain combines TRBV27 and TRBJ2-2; the D gene identity is not certain. The nucleotide sequence is TGTGCCAGCAGTTTAAGGCGAGGCGCGAACACCGGGGAGCTGTTTTTT. This translates into CASSLRRGANTGELFF.